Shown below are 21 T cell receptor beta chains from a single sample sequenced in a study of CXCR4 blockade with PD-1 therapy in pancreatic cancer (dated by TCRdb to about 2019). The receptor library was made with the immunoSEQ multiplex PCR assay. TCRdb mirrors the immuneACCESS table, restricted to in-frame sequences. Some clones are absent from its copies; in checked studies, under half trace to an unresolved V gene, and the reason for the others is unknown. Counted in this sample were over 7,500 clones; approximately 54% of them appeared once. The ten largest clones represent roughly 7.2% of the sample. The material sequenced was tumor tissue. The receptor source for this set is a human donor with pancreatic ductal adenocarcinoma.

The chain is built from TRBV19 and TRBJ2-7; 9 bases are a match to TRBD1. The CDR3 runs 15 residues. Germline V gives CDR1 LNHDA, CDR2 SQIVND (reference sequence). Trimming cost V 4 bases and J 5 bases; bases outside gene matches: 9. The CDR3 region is CASSTSDRGGHEQYF. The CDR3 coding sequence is TGTGCCAGTAGTACCTCGGACAGGGGCGGCCACGAGCAGTACTTC.

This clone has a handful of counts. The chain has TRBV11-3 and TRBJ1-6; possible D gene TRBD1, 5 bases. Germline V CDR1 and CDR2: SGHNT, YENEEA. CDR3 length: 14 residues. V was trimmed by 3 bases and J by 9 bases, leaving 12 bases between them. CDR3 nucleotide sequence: TGTGCCAGCAGCTTGGGGCAGGGTGGTTCACCCCTCCACTTT. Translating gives CASSLGQGGSPLHF.

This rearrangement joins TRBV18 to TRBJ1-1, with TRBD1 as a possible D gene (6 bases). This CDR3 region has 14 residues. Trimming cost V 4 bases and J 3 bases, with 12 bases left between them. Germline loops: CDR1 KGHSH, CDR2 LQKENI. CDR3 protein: CASSQGVLHTEAFF. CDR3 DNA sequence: TGTGCCAGCTCACAGGGGGTCCTGCACACTGAAGCTTTCTTT. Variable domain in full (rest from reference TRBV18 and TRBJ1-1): NAGVMQNPRHLVRRRGQEARLRCSPMKGHSHVYWYRQLPEEGLKFMVYLQKENIIDESGMPKERFSAEFPKEGPSILRIQQVVRGDSAAYFCASSQGVLHTEAFFGQGTRLTVV.

The DNA for the CDR3 is TGTGCCAGTAGCTCGGAGTTGGGCAATGAGCAGTTCTTC. Its translation: CASSSELGNEQFF. The rearrangement uses TRBV19 and TRBJ2-1, with D uncertain. The germline gives CDR1 LNHDA, CDR2 SQIVND (reference sequence). The CDR3 is made up of 13 amino acids. The germline V and J ends were trimmed by 6 bases and 6 bases, with 12 bases remaining between them.

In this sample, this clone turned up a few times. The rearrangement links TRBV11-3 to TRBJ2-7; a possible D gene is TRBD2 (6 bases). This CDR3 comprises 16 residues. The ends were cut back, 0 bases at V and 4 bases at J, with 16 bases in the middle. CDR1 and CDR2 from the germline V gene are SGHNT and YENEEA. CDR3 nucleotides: TGTGCCAGCAGCTTAGAATTGGGATCCGGGGGATACGAGCAGTACTTC. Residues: CASSLELGSGGYEQYF. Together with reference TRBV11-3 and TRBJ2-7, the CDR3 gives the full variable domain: EAGVVQSPRYKIIEKKQPVAFWCNPISGHNTLYWYLQNLGQGPELLIRYENEEAVDDSQLPKDRFSAERLKGVDSTLKIQPAELGDSAVYLCASSLELGSGGYEQYFGPGTRLTVT.

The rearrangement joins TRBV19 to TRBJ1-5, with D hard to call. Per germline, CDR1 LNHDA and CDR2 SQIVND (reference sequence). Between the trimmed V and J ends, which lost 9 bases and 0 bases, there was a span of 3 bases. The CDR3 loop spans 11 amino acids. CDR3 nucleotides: TGTGCCAGAGTTAGCAATCAGCCCCAGCATTTT. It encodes CARVSNQPQHF.

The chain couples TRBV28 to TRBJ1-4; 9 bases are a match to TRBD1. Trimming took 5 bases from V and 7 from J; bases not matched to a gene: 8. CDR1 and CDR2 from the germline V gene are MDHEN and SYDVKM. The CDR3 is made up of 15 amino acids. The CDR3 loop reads CASSPSGTGTEKLFF. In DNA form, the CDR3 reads TGTGCCAGCAGTCCCTCCGGGACAGGGACTGAAAAACTGTTTTTT.

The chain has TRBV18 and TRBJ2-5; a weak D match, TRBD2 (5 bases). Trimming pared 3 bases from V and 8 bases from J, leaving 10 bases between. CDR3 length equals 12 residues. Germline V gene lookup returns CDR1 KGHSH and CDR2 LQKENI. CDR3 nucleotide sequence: TGTGCCAGCTCACCGACTCGGGAAACCCAGTACTTC. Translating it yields CASSPTRETQYF.

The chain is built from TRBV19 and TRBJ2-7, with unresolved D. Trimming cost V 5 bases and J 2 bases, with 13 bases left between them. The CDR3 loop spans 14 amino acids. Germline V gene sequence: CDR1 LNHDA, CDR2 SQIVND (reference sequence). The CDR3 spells CASSPPLPPYEQYF. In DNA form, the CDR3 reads TGTGCCAGTAGTCCGCCTCTACCCCCCTACGAGCAGTACTTC.

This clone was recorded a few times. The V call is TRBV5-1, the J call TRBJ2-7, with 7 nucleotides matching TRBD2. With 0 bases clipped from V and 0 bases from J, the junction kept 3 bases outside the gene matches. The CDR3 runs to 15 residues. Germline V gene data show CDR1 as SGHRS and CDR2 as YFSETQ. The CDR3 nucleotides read TGCGCCAGCAGCTTGGTGGGGGGGGACTCCTACGAGCAGTACTTC. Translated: CASSLVGGDSYEQYF.

The CDR3 coding sequence is TGTGCCACCAGCAGAGACAGGGCCACACGCTATGGCTACACCTTC. Its translation is CATSRDRATRYGYTF. V is TRBV15 and J is TRBJ1-2; D might be TRBD1 (5 bases). V shed 0 bases and J shed 4 bases, with 12 bases lying between them. The CDR3 spans 15 residues. Germline loops: CDR1 LNHNV, CDR2 YYDKDF (reference sequence).

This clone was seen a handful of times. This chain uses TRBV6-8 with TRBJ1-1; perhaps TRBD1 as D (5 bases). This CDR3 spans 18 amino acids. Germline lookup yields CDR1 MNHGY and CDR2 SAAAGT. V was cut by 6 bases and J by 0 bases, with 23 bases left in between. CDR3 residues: CASSNPGEGIGMNTEAFF. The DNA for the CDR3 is TGTGCCAGCAGCAACCCCGGGGAGGGGATTGGGATGAACACTGAAGCTTTCTTT.

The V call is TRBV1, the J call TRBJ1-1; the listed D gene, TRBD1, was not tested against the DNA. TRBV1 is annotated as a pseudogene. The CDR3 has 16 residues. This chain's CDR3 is CASSHLPGQKNTEAFF. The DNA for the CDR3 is TGCGCCAGCAGCCACCTACCGGGACAGAAGAACACTGAAGCTTTCTTT.

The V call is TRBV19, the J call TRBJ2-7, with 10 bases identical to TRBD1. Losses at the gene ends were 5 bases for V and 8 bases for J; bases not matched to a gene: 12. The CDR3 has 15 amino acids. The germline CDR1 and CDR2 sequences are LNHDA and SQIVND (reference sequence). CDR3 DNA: TGTGCCAGTAGTGTAACCGGGACAGGGGTAAATAAGCAGTACTTC. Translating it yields CASSVTGTGVNKQYF.

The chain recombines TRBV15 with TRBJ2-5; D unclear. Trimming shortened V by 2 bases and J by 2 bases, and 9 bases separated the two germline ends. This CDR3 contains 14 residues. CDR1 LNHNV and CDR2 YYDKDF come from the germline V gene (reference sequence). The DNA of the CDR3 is TGTGCCACCAGCAGACCACACAAGCAAGAGACCCAGTACTTC. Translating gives CATSRPHKQETQYF.

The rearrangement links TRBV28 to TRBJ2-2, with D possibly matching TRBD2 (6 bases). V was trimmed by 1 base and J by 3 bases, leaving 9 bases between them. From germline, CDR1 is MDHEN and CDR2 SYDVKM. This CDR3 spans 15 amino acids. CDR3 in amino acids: CASSLSGVHTGELFF. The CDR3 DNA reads TGTGCCAGCAGTTTATCGGGGGTTCACACCGGGGAGCTGTTTTTT.

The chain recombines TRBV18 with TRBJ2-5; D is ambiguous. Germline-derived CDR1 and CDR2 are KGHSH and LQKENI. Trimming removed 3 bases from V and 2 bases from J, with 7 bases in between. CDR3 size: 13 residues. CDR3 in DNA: TGTGCCAGCTCACCCCGCAGACAAGAGACCCAGTACTTC. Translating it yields CASSPRRQETQYF.

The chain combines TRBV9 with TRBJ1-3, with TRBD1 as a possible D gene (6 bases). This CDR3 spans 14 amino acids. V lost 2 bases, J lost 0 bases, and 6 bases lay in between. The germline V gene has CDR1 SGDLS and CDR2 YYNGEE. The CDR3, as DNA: TGTGCCAGCAGCGTGGACAGCTCTGGAAACACCATATATTTT. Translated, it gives CASSVDSSGNTIYF.

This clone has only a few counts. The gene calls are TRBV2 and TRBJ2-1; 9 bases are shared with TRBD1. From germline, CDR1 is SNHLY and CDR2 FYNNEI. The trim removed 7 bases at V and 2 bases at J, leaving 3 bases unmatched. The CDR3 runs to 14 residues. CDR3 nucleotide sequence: TGTGCCAGCACCGGGACAGGGACCTACAATGAGCAGTTCTTC. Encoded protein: CASTGTGTYNEQFF.

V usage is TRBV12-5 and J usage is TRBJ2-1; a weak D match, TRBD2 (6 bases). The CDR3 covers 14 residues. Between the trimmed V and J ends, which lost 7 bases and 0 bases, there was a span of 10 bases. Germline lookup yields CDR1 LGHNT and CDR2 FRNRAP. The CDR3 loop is CASVRGSSYNEQFF. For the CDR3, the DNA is TGTGCTAGTGTCCGGGGGAGCTCCTACAATGAGCAGTTCTTC.

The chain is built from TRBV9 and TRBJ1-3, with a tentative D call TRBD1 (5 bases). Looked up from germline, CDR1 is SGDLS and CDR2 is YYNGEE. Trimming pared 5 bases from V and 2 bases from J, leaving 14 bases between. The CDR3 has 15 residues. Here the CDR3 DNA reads TGTGCCAGCAGAATACTTAGGGGTCCTGGAAACACCATATATTTT. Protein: CASRILRGPGNTIYF.